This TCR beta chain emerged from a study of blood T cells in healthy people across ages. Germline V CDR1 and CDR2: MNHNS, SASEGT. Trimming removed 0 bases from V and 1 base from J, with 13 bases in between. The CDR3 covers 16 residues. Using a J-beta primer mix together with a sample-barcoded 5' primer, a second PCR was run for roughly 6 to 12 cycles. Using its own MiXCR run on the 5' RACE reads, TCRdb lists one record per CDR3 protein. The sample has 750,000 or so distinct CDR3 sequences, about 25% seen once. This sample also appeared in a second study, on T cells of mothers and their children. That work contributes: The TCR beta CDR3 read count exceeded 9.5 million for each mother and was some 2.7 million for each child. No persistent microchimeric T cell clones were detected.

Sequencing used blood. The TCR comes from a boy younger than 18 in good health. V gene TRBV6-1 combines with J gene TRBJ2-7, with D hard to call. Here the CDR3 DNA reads TGTGCCAGCAGTGAAGCGCATACGGCCATTTCCTACGAGCAGTACTTC. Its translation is CASSEAHTAISYEQYF.